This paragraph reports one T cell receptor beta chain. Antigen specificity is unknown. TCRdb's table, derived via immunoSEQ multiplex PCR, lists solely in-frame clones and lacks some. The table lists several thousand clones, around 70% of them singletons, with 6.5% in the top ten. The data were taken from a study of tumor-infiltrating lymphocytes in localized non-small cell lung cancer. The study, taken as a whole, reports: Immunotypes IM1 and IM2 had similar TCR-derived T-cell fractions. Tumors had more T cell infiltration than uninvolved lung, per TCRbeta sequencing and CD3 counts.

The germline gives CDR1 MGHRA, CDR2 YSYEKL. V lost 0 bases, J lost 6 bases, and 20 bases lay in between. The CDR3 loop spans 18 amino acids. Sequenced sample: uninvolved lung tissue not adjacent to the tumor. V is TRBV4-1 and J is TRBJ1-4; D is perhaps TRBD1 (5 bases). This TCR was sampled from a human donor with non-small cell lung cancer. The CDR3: CASSQDKEDKRGDEKLFF. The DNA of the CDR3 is TGCGCCAGCAGCCAAGATAAGGAGGACAAAAGGGGAGATGAAAAACTGTTTTTT.